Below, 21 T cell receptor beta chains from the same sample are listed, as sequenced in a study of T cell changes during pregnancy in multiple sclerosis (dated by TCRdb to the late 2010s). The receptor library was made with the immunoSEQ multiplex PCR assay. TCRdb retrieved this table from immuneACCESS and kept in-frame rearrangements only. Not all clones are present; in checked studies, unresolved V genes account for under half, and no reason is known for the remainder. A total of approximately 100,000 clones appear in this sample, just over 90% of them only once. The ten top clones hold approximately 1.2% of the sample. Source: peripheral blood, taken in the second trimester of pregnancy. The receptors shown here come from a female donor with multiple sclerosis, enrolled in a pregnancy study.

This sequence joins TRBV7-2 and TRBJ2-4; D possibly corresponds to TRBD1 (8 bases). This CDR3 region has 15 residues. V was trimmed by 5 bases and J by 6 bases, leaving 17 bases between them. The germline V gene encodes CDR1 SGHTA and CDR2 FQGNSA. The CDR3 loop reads CASSPTYRGGNIQYF. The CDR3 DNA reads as TGTGCCAGCAGCCCGACGTACAGGGGGGGAAACATTCAGTACTTC.

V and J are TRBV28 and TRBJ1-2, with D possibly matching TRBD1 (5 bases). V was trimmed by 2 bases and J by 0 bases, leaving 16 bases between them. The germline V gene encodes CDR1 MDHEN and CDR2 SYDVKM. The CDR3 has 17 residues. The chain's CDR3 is CASSLRPPGLANYGYTF. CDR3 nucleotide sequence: TGTGCCAGCAGTTTACGTCCACCGGGACTAGCTAACTATGGCTACACCTTC.

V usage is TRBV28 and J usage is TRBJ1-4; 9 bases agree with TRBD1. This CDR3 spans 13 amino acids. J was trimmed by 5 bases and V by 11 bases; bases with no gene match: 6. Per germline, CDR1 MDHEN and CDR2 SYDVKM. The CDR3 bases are TGTGCCCGTTCCGGGACAGGGAATGAAAAACTGTTTTTT. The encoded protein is CARSGTGNEKLFF.

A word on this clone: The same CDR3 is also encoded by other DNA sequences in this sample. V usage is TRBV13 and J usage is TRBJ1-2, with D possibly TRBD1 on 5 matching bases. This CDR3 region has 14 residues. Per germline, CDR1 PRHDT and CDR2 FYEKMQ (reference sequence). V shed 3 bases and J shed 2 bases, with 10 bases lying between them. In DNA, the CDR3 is TGTGCCAGCAGCTTCGGACAAGGAAACTATGGCTACACCTTC. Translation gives CASSFGQGNYGYTF.

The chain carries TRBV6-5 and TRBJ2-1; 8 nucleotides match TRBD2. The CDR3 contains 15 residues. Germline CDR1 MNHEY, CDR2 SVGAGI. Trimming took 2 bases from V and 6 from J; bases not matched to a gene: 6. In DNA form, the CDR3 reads TGTGCCAGCAGTTACGACCGGGAGGGCCCCAATGAGCAGTTCTTC. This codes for CASSYDREGPNEQFF.

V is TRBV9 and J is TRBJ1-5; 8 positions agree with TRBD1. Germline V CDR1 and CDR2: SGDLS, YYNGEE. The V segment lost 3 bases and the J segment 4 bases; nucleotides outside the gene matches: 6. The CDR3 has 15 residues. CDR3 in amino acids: CASSAGGADNQPQHF. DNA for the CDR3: TGTGCCAGCAGCGCAGGGGGCGCGGATAATCAGCCCCAGCATTTT.

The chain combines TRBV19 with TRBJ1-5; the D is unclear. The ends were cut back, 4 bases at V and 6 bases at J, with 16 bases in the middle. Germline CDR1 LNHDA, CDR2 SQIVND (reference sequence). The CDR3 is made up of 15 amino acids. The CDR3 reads CASSTLLGGSQPQHF. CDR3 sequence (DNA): TGTGCCAGTAGTACTCTCTTGGGAGGGAGTCAGCCCCAGCATTTT. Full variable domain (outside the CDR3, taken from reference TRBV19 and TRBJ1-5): DGGITQSPKYLFRKEGQNVTLSCEQNLNHDAMYWYRQDPGQGLRLIYYSQIVNDFQKGDIAEGYSVSREKKESFPLTVTSAQKNPTAFYLCASSTLLGGSQPQHFGDGTRLSIL.

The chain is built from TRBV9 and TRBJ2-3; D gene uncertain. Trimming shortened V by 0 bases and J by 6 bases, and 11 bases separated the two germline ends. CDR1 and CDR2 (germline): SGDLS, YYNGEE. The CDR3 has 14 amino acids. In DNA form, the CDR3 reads TGTGCCAGCAGCGTAGCTACTCGGTCCGATACGCAGTATTTT. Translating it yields CASSVATRSDTQYF. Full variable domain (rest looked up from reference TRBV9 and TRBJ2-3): DSGVTQTPKHLITATGQRVTLRCSPRSGDLSVYWYQQSLDQGLQFLIQYYNGEERAKGNILERFSAQQFPDLHSELNLSSLELGDSALYFCASSVATRSDTQYFGPGTRLTVL.

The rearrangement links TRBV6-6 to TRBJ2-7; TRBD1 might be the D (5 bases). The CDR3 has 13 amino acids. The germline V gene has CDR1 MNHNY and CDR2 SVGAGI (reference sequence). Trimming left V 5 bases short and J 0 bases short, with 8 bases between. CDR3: CASSDDSSYEQYF. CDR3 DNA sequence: TGTGCCAGCAGTGATGACAGCTCCTACGAGCAGTACTTC.

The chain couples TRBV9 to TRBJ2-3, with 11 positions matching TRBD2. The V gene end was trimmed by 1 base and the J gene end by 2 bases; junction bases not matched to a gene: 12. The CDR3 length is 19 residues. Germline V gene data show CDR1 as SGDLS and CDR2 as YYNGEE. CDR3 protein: CASSVPSTSGVTFTDTQYF. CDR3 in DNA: TGTGCCAGCAGCGTACCGTCGACTAGCGGGGTAACTTTCACAGATACGCAGTATTTT.

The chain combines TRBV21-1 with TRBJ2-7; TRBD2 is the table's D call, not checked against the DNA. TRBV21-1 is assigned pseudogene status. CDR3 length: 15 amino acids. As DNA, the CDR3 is TGTGCCAGCAGCGAAATGAAGCGGGGCCTCTACGAGCAGTACTTC. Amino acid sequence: CASSEMKRGLYEQYF.

CDR3 nucleotide sequence: TGTGCCAGCAGCCTCAGCGGGGGCTATGGCTACACCTTC. Protein sequence: CASSLSGGYGYTF. The V gene is TRBV5-6, the J gene TRBJ1-2; the D gene is possibly TRBD1 (5 bases). The CDR3 consists of 13 residues. V was shortened by 4 bases and J by 4 bases, with 11 bases between the two germline ends. CDR1 is SGHDT and CDR2 is YYEEEE in the germline V gene. Based on the CDR3 plus reference TRBV5-6 and TRBJ1-2, the full variable domain is DAGVTQSPTHLIKTRGQQVTLRCSPKSGHDTVSWYQQALGQGPQFIFQYYEEEERQRGNFPDRFSGHQFPNYSSELNVNALLLGDSALYLCASSLSGGYGYTFGSGTRLTVV.

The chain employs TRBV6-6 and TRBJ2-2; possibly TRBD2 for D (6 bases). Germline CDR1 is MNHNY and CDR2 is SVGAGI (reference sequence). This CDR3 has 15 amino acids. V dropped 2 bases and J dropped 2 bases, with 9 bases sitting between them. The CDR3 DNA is TGTGCCAGCAGTTACAAGCGGGCCAACACCGGGGAGCTGTTTTTT. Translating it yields CASSYKRANTGELFF.

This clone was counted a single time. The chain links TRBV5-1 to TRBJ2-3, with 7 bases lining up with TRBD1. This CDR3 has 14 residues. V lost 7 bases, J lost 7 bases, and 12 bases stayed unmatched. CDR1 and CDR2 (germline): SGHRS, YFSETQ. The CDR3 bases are TGCGCCAGCCGATCTGATACAGGGGTAAATACGCAGTATTTT. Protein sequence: CASRSDTGVNTQYF.

The CDR3 loop is CASSPTGVQPQHF. CDR3 in DNA: TGTGCCAGTAGCCCGACAGGGGTACAGCCCCAGCATTTT. V usage is TRBV19 and J usage is TRBJ1-5, with 8 bases aligning to TRBD1. With 6 bases clipped from V and 7 bases from J, the junction kept 5 bases outside the gene matches. This CDR3 region has 13 residues. Germline lookup yields CDR1 LNHDA and CDR2 SQIVND (reference sequence).

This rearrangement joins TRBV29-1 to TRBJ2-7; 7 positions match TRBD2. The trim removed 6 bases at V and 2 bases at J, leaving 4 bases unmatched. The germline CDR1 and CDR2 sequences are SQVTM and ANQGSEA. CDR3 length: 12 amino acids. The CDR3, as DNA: TGCAGCGTAAACAGCGGGGCCTACGAGCAGTACTTC. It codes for CSVNSGAYEQYF.

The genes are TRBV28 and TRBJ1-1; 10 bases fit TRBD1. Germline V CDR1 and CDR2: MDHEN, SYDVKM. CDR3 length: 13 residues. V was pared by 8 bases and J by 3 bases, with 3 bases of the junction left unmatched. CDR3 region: CASRTGGHTEAFF. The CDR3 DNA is TGTGCCAGCCGGACAGGGGGGCACACTGAAGCTTTCTTT.

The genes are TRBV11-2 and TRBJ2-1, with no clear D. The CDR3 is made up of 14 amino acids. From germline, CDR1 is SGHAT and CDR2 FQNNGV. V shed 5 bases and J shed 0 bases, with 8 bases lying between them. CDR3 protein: CASSTGNSYNEQFF. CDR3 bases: TGTGCCAGCAGCACCGGTAACTCCTACAATGAGCAGTTCTTC.

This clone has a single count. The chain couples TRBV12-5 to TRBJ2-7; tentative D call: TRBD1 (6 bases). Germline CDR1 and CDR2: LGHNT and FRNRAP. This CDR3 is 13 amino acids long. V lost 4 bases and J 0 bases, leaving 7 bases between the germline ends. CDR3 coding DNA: TGTGCTAGTGGTTCGGACAGCTCCTACGAGCAGTACTTC. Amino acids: CASGSDSSYEQYF. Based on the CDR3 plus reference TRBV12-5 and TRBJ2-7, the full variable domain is DARVTQTPRHKVTEMGQEVTMRCQPILGHNTVFWYRQTMMQGLELLAYFRNRAPLDDSGMPKDRFSAEMPDATLATLKIQPSEPRDSAVYFCASGSDSSYEQYFGPGTRLTVT.

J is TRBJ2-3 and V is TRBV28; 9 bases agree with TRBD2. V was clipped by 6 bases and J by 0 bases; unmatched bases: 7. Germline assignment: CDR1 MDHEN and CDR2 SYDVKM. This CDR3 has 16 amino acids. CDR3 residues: CASSLGTSLSTDTQYF. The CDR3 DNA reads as TGTGCCAGCAGCCTCGGGACTAGCCTTAGCACAGATACGCAGTATTTT. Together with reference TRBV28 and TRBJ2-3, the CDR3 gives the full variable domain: DVKVTQSSRYLVKRTGEKVFLECVQDMDHENMFWYRQDPGLGLRLIYFSYDVKMKEKGDIPEGYSVSREKKERFSLILESASTNQTSMYLCASSLGTSLSTDTQYFGPGTRLTVL.

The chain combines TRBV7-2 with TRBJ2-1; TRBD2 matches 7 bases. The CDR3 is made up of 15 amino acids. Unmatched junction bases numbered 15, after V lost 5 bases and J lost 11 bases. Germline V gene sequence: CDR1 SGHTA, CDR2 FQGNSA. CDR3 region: CASSARGPSGGKQFF. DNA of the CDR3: TGTGCCAGCAGCGCGAGAGGACCTAGCGGTGGAAAGCAGTTCTTC.